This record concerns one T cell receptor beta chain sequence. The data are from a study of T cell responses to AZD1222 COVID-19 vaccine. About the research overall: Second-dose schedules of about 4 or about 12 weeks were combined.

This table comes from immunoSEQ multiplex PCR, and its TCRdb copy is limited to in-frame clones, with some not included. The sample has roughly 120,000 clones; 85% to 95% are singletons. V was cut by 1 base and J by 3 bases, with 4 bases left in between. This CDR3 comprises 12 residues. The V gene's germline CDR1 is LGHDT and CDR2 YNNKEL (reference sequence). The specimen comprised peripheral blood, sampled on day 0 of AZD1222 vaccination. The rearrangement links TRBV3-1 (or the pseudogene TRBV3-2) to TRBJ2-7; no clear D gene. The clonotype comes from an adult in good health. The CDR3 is CASSQAGYEQYF. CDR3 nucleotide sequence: TGTGCCAGCAGCCAAGCTGGCTACGAGCAGTACTTC.